Presented here are 5 T cell receptor beta chains from one specimen sequenced in a study of T cell repertoires in cytomegalovirus infection. These receptors lack a known antigen. Each CDR3 protein is one row after TCRdb ran MiXCR on the reads. The sample consists of approximately 990,000 distinct CDR3 sequences, about 33% of them appearing once. Sequences were derived from cultured CD8+ T cells from PBMCs, sampled from culture after CMV antigen stimulation. These receptors were collected from a human donor in good health (CMV status not recorded). Some clones in this sample may be carry-over from other donors' samples.

This sequence joins TRBV6-1 and TRBJ2-3; perhaps TRBD2 as D (7 bases). The V gene lost 2 bases and the J gene lost 2 bases, with 11 bases spanning the gap. The CDR3 extends over 15 amino acids. CDR1 MNHNS and CDR2 SASEGT come from the germline V gene. The CDR3 nucleotides read TGTGCCAGCAGTGAAAGGCGGGGGCTCACAGATACGCAGTATTTT. Translated, it gives CASSERRGLTDTQYF.

About this clonotype itself: It may be a read error: a sequence one base away is much more abundant. The V call is TRBV7-4, the J call TRBJ2-1, with D possibly TRBD2 on 6 matching bases. The germline V gene encodes CDR1 SGHVT and CDR2 SQSDAQ. The CDR3 length is 15 residues. CDR3 nucleotide sequence: TGTGTCAGCATTCCGGGGGTCTCATCCTACAATGAGCAGTTCTTC. This translates into CVSIPGVSSYNEQFF.

The chain links TRBV19 to TRBJ1-6; the match to TRBD1 covers 9 bases. The CDR3 spans 13 residues. CDR1 and CDR2 (germline): LNHDA, SQIVND (reference sequence). With V trimmed by 9 bases and J by 7 bases, 4 bases remained unmatched. The CDR3 nucleotides are TGTGCCAGCGGTGGGACAGGGAATTCACCCCTCCACTTT. Amino acids: CASGGTGNSPLHF.

The chain carries TRBV28 and TRBJ1-4, with D tentatively TRBD1 (5 bases). The length of the CDR3 is 16 residues. V was clipped by 7 bases and J by 0 bases, with 15 bases between them. Germline V gene lookup returns CDR1 MDHEN and CDR2 SYDVKM. Here the CDR3 DNA reads TGTGCCAGCAACGTGGCCACAGGAACAACTAATGAAAAACTGTTTTTT. Translated: CASNVATGTTNEKLFF.

Ten or more counts support this clonotype. The chain is built from TRBV27 and TRBJ1-2; no definite D call. The length of the CDR3 is 14 residues. The V gene lost 7 bases and the J gene lost 0 bases, with 12 bases spanning the gap. The germline gives CDR1 MNHEY, CDR2 SMNVEV (reference sequence). The CDR3 loop is CASTPTQSNYGYTF. The CDR3 DNA reads TGTGCCAGCACCCCGACCCAGTCTAACTATGGCTACACCTTC.